This paragraph reports one T cell receptor beta chain. Lacking the conserved final phenylalanine or tryptophan, this CDR3 likely reflects a read error. The germline gives CDR1 LGHNA, CDR2 YNFKEQ. There are 18 residues in the CDR3. Synthesis of TCR beta cDNA was carried out from about 500 ng total RNA with a constant-region primer. Three nested multiplex PCR rounds, a slightly modified ARM-PCR method, built the TCR beta libraries. Investigators reported that the first two PCR rounds, at roughly 10 cycles each, used TRBV1-TRBV30 forward primers with a C-beta reverse primer. TCRdb itself ran the multiplex PCR reads through MiXCR, one entry per CDR3 protein. The repertoire holds some 320,000 distinct CDR3 sequences, approximately 65% seen once, with roughly 9% in the top ten. Blood RNA came from unsorted whole blood; germline DNA was also extracted. The collection of approximately 3.7 milliliters of peripheral blood preceded surgery.

This record belongs to a study of tumor-infiltrating lymphocytes in primary liver carcinoma. The chain has TRBV4-2 and TRBJ2-2; 14 nucleotides align to TRBD2. Sequenced input: peripheral blood. The source of this sequence is a man aged 35-49 years with primary liver carcinoma and hepatitis B virus infection. The CDR3 loop reads CASNQRRLAGGAAGELFL. The CDR3 DNA reads TGTGCCAGCAACCAAAGGAGACTAGCGGGAGGGGCGGCCGGGGAGCTGTTTCTT.